These 25 T cell receptor beta chains came from one sample sequenced in a study of CD8 T cells in Susac syndrome. It was with random hexamers that 0.5 to 1 ug RNA was reverse transcribed. TCRdb analysed the immunoSEQ multiplex PCR reads with MiXCR anew, one entry per CDR3 protein. The table includes about 240,000 distinct CDR3 sequences, almost 97% detected once. The sample was CD4+ T cells from PBMCs. The receptors were sampled from a human donor with Susac syndrome.

The count of this clonotype is one. This likely comes from a read error, as the CDR3 has no conserved phenylalanine or tryptophan at its end. The V and J genes are TRBV29-1 and TRBJ2-7, with 9 positions matching TRBD2. Germline CDR1 SQVTM, CDR2 ANQGSEA. The CDR3 length is 16 residues. Trimming at V came to 5 bases and at J to 1 base, leaving 12 bases not matched to a gene. The CDR3 protein is CSVWGYGGRGSYEQYL. Written as DNA, the CDR3 is TGCAGCGTTTGGGGGTATGGCGGGAGGGGATCCTACGAGCAGTACTTG.

The rearrangement uses TRBV7-9 and TRBJ1-5, with 7 bases aligning to TRBD1. Germline V gene lookup returns CDR1 SEHNR and CDR2 FQNEAQ (reference sequence). The CDR3 is 14 residues long. V lost 4 bases and J lost 6; bases outside the gene matches: 6. The CDR3 DNA sequence: TGTGCCAGCAGCTCAGAAACAGGGGCTCAGCCCCAGCATTTT. This gives the protein CASSSETGAQPQHF. The full variable domain, with the rest looked up from reference TRBV7-9 and TRBJ1-5, is DTGVSQNPRHKITKRGQNVTFRCDPISEHNRLYWYRQTLGQGPEFLTYFQNEAQLEKSRLLSDRFSAERPKGSFSTLEIQRTEQGDSAMYLCASSSETGAQPQHFGDGTRLSIL.

The chain uses TRBV3-1 and TRBJ1-2; no firm D call. The germline V gene encodes CDR1 LGHDT and CDR2 YNNKEL (reference sequence). Trimming stripped 1 base from V and 6 bases from J, with 6 bases between. The CDR3 has 12 amino acids. This CDR3 is CASSQVRDGYTF. The CDR3 DNA reads TGTGCCAGCAGCCAAGTCAGAGATGGCTACACCTTC.

The genes are TRBV4-1 and TRBJ2-7; D unresolved. Germline V CDR1 and CDR2: MGHRA, YSYEKL. Between the trimmed V and J ends, which lost 3 bases and 4 bases, there was a span of 16 bases. This CDR3 is 15 amino acids long. The CDR3 coding sequence is TGCGCCAGCAGCCACCGAACAGTTCCTTATTACGAGCAGTACTTC. This encodes CASSHRTVPYYEQYF.

The chain recombines TRBV5-1 with TRBJ2-1; a possible D gene is TRBD2 (6 bases). Germline-derived CDR1 and CDR2 are SGHRS and YFSETQ. This CDR3 has 15 residues. V lost 5 bases to trimming and J lost 5 bases, with 17 bases between them. CDR3 in DNA: TGCGCCAGCAGTCCCCAGGAGGGGCGGCACAATGAGCAGTTCTTC. Translating gives CASSPQEGRHNEQFF.

This clonotype was seen just once. This chain links TRBV28 with TRBJ1-3; D unresolved. Trimming removed 4 bases from V and 7 bases from J, with 2 bases in between. This CDR3 region has 10 residues. Germline loops: CDR1 MDHEN, CDR2 SYDVKM. The DNA for the CDR3 is TGTGCCAGCAGTTCTAACACCATATATTTT. It specifies CASSSNTIYF.

The chain carries TRBV7-8 and TRBJ1-2; D remains ambiguous. V was pared by 2 bases and J by 8 bases, with 15 bases between. This CDR3 spans 14 amino acids. CDR1 SGHVS and CDR2 FQNEAQ come from the germline V gene. The CDR3 here is CASSLTVRSDGYTF. CDR3 bases: TGTGCCAGCAGCTTAACCGTCAGGTCGGACGGCTACACCTTC.

The chain couples TRBV4-2 to TRBJ1-4; D not resolved. V was cut by 6 bases and J by 8 bases, with 10 bases left in between. Per the germline V gene, CDR1 is LGHNA and CDR2 is YNFKEQ. This CDR3 contains 12 residues. CDR3 sequence reads: CASRSEGEKLFF. Written as DNA, the CDR3 is TGTGCCAGCAGGTCTGAGGGAGAAAAACTGTTTTTT.

The rearrangement joins TRBV20-1 to TRBJ1-4; a possible D gene is TRBD1 (6 bases). The germline V and J ends were trimmed by 2 bases and 5 bases, with 15 bases remaining between them. Germline V CDR1 and CDR2: DFQATT, SNEGSKA (reference sequence). The CDR3 is made up of 15 amino acids. The CDR3 loop reads CSARPTGLSNEKLFF. The CDR3 coding sequence is TGCAGTGCTAGACCTACAGGGCTCTCGAATGAAAAACTGTTTTTT.

A single count supports this clonotype. The CDR3 spells CASSFGAGYDYGYTF. In DNA, the CDR3 is TGTGCCAGCAGCTTCGGAGCAGGGTATGACTATGGCTACACCTTC. The chain recombines TRBV13 with TRBJ1-2; weak D call: TRBD1 (5 bases). Germline V lookup: CDR1 PRHDT, CDR2 FYEKMQ (reference sequence). The CDR3 has 15 residues. The V and J ends lost 3 bases and 3 bases respectively, with 14 bases between them.

The chain carries TRBV27 and TRBJ2-1; D is perhaps TRBD2 (6 bases). With 6 bases removed from V and 1 base from J, the gap between germline ends came to 19 bases. The CDR3 loop spans 17 amino acids. Germline values: CDR1 MNHEY, CDR2 SMNVEV (reference sequence). Here the CDR3 DNA reads TGTGCCAGCAGGCACTTTAGCGGAAGAGTTTCCTACAATGAGCAGTTCTTC. Translated: CASRHFSGRVSYNEQFF.

This chain links TRBV12-3 or TRBV12-4 with TRBJ1-2, with a possible D match to TRBD1 (6 bases). V was shortened by 6 bases and J by 5 bases, with 13 bases between the two germline ends. This CDR3 spans 13 amino acids. The CDR3 nucleotides are TGTGCCAGCAGCTCCAGGGGCTGGTATGGCTACACCTTC. Translating it yields CASSSRGWYGYTF.

The gene calls are TRBV5-4 and TRBJ2-1, with 10 bases fitting TRBD2. Trimming removed 3 bases from V and 4 bases from J; junction bases left unmatched: 4. From germline, CDR1 is SGHNT and CDR2 YYREEE (reference sequence). The CDR3 length is 15 residues. The CDR3 DNA is TGTGCCAGCAGCTCACTAGCGGGACTTTACAATGAGCAGTTCTTC. Protein product: CASSSLAGLYNEQFF.

The V and J genes are TRBV18 and TRBJ2-1, with 10 bases that match TRBD2. The CDR3 consists of 16 residues. V gave up 5 bases and J gave up 3 bases; unmatched junction bases: 7. Per germline, CDR1 KGHSH and CDR2 LQKENI. CDR3 protein: CASSTTGTSDYNEQFF. The CDR3 nucleotides are TGTGCCAGCTCAACAACCGGGACTAGCGACTACAATGAGCAGTTCTTC.

The chain couples TRBV30 to TRBJ2-2, with 8 bases lining up with TRBD1. The length of the CDR3 is 15 residues. The V segment lost 3 bases and the J segment 4 bases; nucleotides outside the gene matches: 7. CDR1 and CDR2 (germline): GTSNPN, SVGIG (reference sequence). The CDR3 sequence is CAWRTQGAGTGELFF. Written as DNA, the CDR3 is TGTGCCTGGAGGACCCAGGGGGCGGGCACCGGGGAGCTGTTTTTT.

The chain combines TRBV18 with TRBJ1-2, with TRBD1 as a possible D gene (5 bases). This CDR3 is 12 amino acids long. Trimming left V 3 bases short and J 8 bases short, with 10 bases between. Germline-derived CDR1 and CDR2 are KGHSH and LQKENI. The CDR3 bases are TGTGCCAGCTCACCCGACAGTAACGGCTACACCTTC. It specifies CASSPDSNGYTF.

The rearrangement joins TRBV13 to TRBJ1-1, with TRBD1 as a possible D gene (6 bases). Trimming shortened V by 3 bases and J by 2 bases, and 13 bases separated the two germline ends. CDR1 is PRHDT and CDR2 is FYEKMQ in the germline V gene (reference sequence). The CDR3 sequence is 15 residues long. CDR3 protein: CASSLGTTSNTEAFF. In nucleotides, the CDR3 is TGTGCCAGCAGCTTGGGGACAACCTCTAACACTGAAGCTTTCTTT.

The CDR3 sequence: CASSPGRGDANYGYTF. For the CDR3, the DNA is TGTGCCAGCTCACCGGGAAGGGGAGACGCTAACTATGGCTACACCTTC. The V call is TRBV18, the J call TRBJ1-2; D possibly corresponds to TRBD1 (5 bases). The V end was cut by 3 bases, the J end by 0 bases, with 14 bases between. From germline, CDR1 is KGHSH and CDR2 LQKENI. The CDR3 runs 16 residues.

The J gene is TRBJ2-3, the V gene TRBV5-1; a weak D match, TRBD2 (6 bases). The germline V gene has CDR1 SGHRS and CDR2 YFSETQ. The V and J ends lost 0 bases and 6 bases respectively, with 11 bases between them. The CDR3 consists of 14 residues. Written as DNA, the CDR3 is TGCGCCAGCAGCTTGGACGGGCGGGACGATACGCAGTATTTT. This gives the protein CASSLDGRDDTQYF.

The chain combines TRBV28 with TRBJ2-7; 7 bases match TRBD1. Germline V gene data show CDR1 as MDHEN and CDR2 as SYDVKM. V lost 6 bases and J lost 5; bases outside the gene matches: 7. The CDR3 sequence is 13 residues long. In DNA form, the CDR3 reads TGTGCCAGCAGGCTACAGGGGTCCCACGAGCAGTACTTC. The encoded protein is CASRLQGSHEQYF.

The chain combines TRBV18 with TRBJ1-1; D may be TRBD1 (6 bases). Deletions cut 3 bases from V and 3 bases from J, with 14 bases between. This CDR3 has 15 residues. From germline, CDR1 is KGHSH and CDR2 LQKENI. The CDR3 sequence is CASSPNGQGYTEAFF. Written as DNA, the CDR3 is TGTGCCAGCTCACCCAACGGGCAGGGGTACACTGAAGCTTTCTTT.

The chain has TRBV5-4 and TRBJ2-2; TRBD1 aligns across 7 bases. The germline V gene encodes CDR1 SGHNT and CDR2 YYREEE (reference sequence). Trimming at V came to 4 bases and at J to 1 base, leaving 4 bases not matched to a gene. The CDR3 covers 15 residues. CDR3 in amino acids: CASSGRTGNTGELFF. The CDR3 nucleotides read TGTGCCAGCAGCGGACGGACAGGGAACACCGGGGAGCTGTTTTTT.

The chain has TRBV3-1 and TRBJ2-1; 8 bases agree with TRBD1. Trimming removed 4 bases from V and 15 bases from J; junction bases left unmatched: 26. The CDR3 has 18 residues. Germline V gene sequence: CDR1 LGHDT, CDR2 YNNKEL (reference sequence). CDR3 sequence: CASSPRAGGLDGGTPSFF. CDR3 coding DNA: TGTGCCAGCAGCCCGAGGGCAGGGGGCCTCGATGGTGGTACGCCGTCGTTCTTC.

The sample holds one count of this clonotype. J is TRBJ2-1 and V is TRBV18, with 7 bases identical to TRBD2. V shed 6 bases, J shed 10 bases, and the junction held 6 bases outside the gene matches. This CDR3 is 12 amino acids long. CDR1 and CDR2 (germline): KGHSH, LQKENI. The CDR3 protein is CASSPSGGEQFF. The CDR3 DNA reads TGTGCCAGCTCCCCTAGCGGAGGGGAGCAGTTCTTC.

The gene calls are TRBV19 and TRBJ2-5; no definite D call. Germline V lookup: CDR1 LNHDA, CDR2 SQIVND (reference sequence). The CDR3 has 10 amino acids. V lost 10 bases and J lost 4, with 7 bases in between. The CDR3 DNA sequence: TGTGCCACCGGAAGAGAGACCCAGTACTTC. Translated, it gives CATGRETQYF. The whole variable domain, remainder taken from reference TRBV19 and TRBJ2-5, is DGGITQSPKYLFRKEGQNVTLSCEQNLNHDAMYWYRQDPGQGLRLIYYSQIVNDFQKGDIAEGYSVSREKKESFPLTVTSAQKNPTAFYLCATGRETQYFGPGTRLLVL.